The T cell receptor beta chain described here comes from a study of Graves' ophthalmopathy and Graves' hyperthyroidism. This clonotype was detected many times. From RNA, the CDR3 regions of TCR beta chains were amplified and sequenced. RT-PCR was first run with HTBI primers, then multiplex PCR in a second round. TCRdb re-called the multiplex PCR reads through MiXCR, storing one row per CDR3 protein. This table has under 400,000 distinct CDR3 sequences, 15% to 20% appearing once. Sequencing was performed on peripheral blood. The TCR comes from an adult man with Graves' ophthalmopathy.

The CDR3 coding sequence is TGTGCCAGCAGCGAAGTCCTGAAGGGACAGGGAGCCAAAAACATTCAGTACTTC. Protein product: CASSEVLKGQGAKNIQYF. V is TRBV6-4 and J is TRBJ2-4, with 9 bases that match TRBD1. This CDR3 contains 18 residues. Germline V gives CDR1 MRHNA, CDR2 SNTAGT. The V segment lost 6 bases and the J segment 0 bases; nucleotides outside the gene matches: 12.